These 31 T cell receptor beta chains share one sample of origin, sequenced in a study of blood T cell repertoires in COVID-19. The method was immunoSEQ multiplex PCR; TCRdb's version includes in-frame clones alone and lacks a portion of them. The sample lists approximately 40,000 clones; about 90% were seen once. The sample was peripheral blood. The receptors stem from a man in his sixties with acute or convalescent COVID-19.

The CDR3: CASSPDRGGFGYTF. The CDR3 region has the DNA TGTGCCAGCAGCCCGGACAGGGGAGGCTTCGGCTACACCTTC. The chain combines TRBV28 with TRBJ1-2; TRBD1 matches 9 bases. The CDR3 consists of 14 residues. Germline CDR1 is MDHEN and CDR2 is SYDVKM. V lost 6 bases and J lost 8; bases outside the gene matches: 10.

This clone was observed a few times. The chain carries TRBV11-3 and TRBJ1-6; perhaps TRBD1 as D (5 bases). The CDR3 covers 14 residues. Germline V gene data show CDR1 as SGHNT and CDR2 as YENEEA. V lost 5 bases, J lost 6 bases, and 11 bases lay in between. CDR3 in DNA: TGTGCCAGCAGCCCCCGACAGCGTAATTCACCCCTCCACTTT. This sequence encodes CASSPRQRNSPLHF.

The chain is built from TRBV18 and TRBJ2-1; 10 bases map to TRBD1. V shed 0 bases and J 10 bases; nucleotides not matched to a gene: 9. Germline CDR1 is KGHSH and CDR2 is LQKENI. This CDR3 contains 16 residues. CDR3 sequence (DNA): TGTGCCAGCTCACCACCGATCGGGACAGGGGCAGGGGAGCAGTTCTTC. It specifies CASSPPIGTGAGEQFF.

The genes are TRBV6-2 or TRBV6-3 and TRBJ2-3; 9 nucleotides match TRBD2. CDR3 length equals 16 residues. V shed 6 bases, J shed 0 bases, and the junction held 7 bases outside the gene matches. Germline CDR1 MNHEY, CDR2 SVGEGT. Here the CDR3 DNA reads TGTGCCAGCAGCCTAGAGGCGGGAGGGAGCACAGATACGCAGTATTTT. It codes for CASSLEAGGSTDTQYF.

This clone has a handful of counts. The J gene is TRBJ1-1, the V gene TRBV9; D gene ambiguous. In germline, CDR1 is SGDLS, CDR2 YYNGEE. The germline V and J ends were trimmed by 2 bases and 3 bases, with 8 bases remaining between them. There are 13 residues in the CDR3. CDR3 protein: CASSVGSYTEAFF. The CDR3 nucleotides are TGTGCCAGCAGCGTGGGGAGCTACACTGAAGCTTTCTTT.

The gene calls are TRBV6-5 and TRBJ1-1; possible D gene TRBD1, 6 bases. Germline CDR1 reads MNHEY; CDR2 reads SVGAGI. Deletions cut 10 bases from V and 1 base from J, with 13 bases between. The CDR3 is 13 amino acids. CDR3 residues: CATQGLANTEAFF. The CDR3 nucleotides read TGTGCCACCCAGGGGTTGGCGAACACTGAAGCTTTCTTT.

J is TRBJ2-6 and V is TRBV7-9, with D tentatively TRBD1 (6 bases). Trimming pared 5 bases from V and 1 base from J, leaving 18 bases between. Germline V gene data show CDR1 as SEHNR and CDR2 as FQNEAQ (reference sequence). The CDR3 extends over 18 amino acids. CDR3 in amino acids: CASSHSLGAESGANVLTF. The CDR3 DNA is TGTGCCAGCAGCCACTCCTTGGGGGCAGAGTCTGGGGCCAACGTCCTGACTTTC.

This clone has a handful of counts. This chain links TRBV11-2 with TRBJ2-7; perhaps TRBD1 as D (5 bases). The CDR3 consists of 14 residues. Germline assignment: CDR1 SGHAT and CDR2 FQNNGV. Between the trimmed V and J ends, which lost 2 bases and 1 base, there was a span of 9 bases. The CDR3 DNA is TGTGCCAGCAGCTTAACTACAGGATCCTACGAGCAGTACTTC. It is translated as CASSLTTGSYEQYF.

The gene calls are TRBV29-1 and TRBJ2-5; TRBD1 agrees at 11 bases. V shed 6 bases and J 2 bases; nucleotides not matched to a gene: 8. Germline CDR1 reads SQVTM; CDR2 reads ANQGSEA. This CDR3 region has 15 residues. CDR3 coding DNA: TGCAGCGTGCAGGGGGGACAGGGGGGACAAGAGACCCAGTACTTC. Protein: CSVQGGQGGQETQYF.

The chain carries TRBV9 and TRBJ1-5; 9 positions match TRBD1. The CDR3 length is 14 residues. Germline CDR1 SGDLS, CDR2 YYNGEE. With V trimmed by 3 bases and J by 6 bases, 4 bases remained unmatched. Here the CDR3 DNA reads TGTGCCAGCAGCGGAACAGGGGGCGGTCAGCCCCAGCATTTT. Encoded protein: CASSGTGGGQPQHF. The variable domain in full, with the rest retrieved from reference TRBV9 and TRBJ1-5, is DSGVTQTPKHLITATGQRVTLRCSPRSGDLSVYWYQQSLDQGLQFLIQYYNGEERAKGNILERFSAQQFPDLHSELNLSSLELGDSALYFCASSGTGGGQPQHFGDGTRLSIL.

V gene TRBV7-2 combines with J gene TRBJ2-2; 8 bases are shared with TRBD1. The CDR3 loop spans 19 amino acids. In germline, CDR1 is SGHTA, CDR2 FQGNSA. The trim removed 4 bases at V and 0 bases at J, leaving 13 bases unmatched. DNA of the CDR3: TGTGCCAGCAGCTCCGGGACAGGAGGACATTCCGCGAACACCGGGGAGCTGTTTTTT. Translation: CASSSGTGGHSANTGELFF. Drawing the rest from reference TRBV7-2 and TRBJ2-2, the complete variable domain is GAGVSQSPSNKVTEKGKDVELRCDPISGHTALYWYRQSLGQGLEFLIYFQGNSAPDKSGLPSDRFSAERTGGSVSTLTIQRTQQEDSAVYLCASSSGTGGHSANTGELFFGEGSRLTVL.

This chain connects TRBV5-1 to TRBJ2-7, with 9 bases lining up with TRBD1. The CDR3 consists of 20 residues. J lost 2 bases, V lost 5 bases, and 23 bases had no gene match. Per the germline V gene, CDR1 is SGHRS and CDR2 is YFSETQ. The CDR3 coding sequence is TGCGCCAGCAGGATAAGGGACAGGGAAAACCTAACCCTTAGGGCCTACGAGCAGTACTTC. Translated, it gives CASRIRDRENLTLRAYEQYF. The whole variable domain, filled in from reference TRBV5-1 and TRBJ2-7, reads KAGVTQTPRYLIKTRGQQVTLSCSPISGHRSVSWYQQTPGQGLQFLFEYFSETQRNKGNFPGRFSGRQFSNSRSEMNVSTLELGDSALYLCASRIRDRENLTLRAYEQYFGPGTRLTVT.

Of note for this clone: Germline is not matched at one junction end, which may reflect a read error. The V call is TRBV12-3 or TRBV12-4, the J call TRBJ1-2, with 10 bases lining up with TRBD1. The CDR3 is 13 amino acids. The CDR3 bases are TGTGCCAGCACCCCGACAGGGGGCGCCGCATGGGTCTTC. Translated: CASTPTGGAAWVF.

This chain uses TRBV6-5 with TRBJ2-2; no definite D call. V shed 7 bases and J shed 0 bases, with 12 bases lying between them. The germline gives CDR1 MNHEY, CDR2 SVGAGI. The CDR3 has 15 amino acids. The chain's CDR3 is CASTPEFANTGELFF. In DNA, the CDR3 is TGTGCCAGCACCCCTGAGTTCGCGAACACCGGGGAGCTGTTTTTT.

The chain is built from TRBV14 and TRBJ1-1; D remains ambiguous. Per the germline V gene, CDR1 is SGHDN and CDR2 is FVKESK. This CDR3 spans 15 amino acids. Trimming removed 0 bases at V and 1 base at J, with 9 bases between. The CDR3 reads CASSQERIANTEAFF. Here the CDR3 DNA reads TGTGCCAGCAGCCAAGAGAGGATCGCGAACACTGAAGCTTTCTTT. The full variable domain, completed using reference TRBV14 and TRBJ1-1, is EAGVTQFPSHSVIEKGQTVTLRCDPISGHDNLYWYRRVMGKEIKFLLHFVKESKQDESGMPNNRFLAERTGGTYSTLKVQPAELEDSGVYFCASSQERIANTEAFFGQGTRLTVV.

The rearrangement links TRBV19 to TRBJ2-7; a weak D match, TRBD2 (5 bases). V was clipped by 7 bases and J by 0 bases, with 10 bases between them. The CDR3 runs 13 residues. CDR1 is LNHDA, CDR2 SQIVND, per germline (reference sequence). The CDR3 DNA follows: TGTGCCAGTAAAGCGGACCCCTCCTACGAGCAGTACTTC. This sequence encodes CASKADPSYEQYF.

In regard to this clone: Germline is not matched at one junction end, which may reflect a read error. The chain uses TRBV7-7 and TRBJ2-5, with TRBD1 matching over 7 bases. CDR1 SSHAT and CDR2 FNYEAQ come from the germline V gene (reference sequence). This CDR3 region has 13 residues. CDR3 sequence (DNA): TGTGCTAGCAGCTCAGACAGGGCCAAGACCCAGTACTTC. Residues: CASSSDRAKTQYF. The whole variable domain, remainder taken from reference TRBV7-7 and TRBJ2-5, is GAGVSQSPRYKVTKRGQDVTLRCDPISSHATLYWYQQALGQGPEFLTYFNYEAQPDKSGLPSDRFSAERPEGSISTLTIQRTEQRDSAMYRCASSSDRAKTQYFGPGTRLLVL.

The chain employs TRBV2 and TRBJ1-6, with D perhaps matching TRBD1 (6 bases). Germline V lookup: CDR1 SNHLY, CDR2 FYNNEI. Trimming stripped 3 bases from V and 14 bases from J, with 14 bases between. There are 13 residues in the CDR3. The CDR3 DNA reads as TGTGCCAGCAGTGAGCTACAGGGCCTGGCCCTCCACTTT. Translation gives CASSELQGLALHF.

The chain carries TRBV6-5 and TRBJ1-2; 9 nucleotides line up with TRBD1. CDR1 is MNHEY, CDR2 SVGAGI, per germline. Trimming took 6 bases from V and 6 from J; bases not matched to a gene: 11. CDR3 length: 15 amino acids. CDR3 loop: CASRQTGTGTDGYTF. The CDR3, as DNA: TGTGCCAGCAGGCAGACCGGGACAGGGACGGATGGCTACACCTTC.

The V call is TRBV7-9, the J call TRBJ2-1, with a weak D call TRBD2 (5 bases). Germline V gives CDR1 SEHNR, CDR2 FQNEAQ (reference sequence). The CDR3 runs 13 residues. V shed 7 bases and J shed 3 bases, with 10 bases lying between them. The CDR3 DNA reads TGTGCCAGCAAAAGGGAGAGCTACAATGAGCAGTTCTTC. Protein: CASKRESYNEQFF. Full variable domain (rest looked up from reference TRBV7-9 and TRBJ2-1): DTGVSQNPRHKITKRGQNVTFRCDPISEHNRLYWYRQTLGQGPEFLTYFQNEAQLEKSRLLSDRFSAERPKGSFSTLEIQRTEQGDSAMYLCASKRESYNEQFFGPGTRLTVL.

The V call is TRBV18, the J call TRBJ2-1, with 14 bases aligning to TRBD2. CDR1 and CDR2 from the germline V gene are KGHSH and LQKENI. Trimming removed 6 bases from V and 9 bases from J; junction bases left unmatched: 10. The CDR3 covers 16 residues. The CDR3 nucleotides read TGTGCCAGCTCGTCCCCCGGGACTAGCGGGAGCTTTGAGCAGTTCTTC. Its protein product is CASSSPGTSGSFEQFF. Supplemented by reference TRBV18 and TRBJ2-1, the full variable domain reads NAGVMQNPRHLVRRRGQEARLRCSPMKGHSHVYWYRQLPEEGLKFMVYLQKENIIDESGMPKERFSAEFPKEGPSILRIQQVVRGDSAAYFCASSSPGTSGSFEQFFGPGTRLTVL.

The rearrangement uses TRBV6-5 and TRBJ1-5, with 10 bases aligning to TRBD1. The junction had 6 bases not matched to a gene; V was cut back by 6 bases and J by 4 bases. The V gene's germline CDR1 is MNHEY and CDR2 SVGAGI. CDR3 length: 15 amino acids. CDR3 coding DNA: TGTGCCAGCAGGGGACAGGGGAGGAGGAATCAGCCCCAGCATTTT. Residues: CASRGQGRRNQPQHF.

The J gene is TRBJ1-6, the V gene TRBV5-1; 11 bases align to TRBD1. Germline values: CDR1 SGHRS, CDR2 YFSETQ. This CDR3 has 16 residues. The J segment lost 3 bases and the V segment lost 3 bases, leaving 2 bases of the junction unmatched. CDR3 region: CASSSGTGGYNSPLHF. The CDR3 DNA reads TGCGCCAGCAGCTCGGGGACAGGGGGCTATAATTCACCCCTCCACTTT.

CDR3 nucleotide sequence: TGTGCCACCAGTGATTTGGGTGGGCCAGGGTCTTTGGTGACCCAGTACTTC. Translation: CATSDLGGPGSLVTQYF. V gene TRBV24-1 combines with J gene TRBJ2-5; possible D gene TRBD1, 5 bases. Trimming cost V 0 bases and J 7 bases, with 20 bases left between them. In germline, CDR1 is KGHDR, CDR2 SFDVKD. This CDR3 comprises 17 residues.

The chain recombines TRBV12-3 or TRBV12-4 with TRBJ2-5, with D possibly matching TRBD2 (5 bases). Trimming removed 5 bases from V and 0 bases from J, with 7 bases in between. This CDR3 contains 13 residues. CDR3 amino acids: CASSGGYQETQYF. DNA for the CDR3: TGTGCCAGCAGTGGAGGTTACCAAGAGACCCAGTACTTC.

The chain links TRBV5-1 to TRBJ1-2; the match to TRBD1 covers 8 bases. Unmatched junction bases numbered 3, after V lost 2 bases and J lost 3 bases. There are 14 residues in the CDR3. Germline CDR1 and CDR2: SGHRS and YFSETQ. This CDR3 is CASSLQGGDYGYTF. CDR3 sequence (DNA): TGCGCCAGCAGCTTACAGGGGGGAGACTATGGCTACACCTTC.

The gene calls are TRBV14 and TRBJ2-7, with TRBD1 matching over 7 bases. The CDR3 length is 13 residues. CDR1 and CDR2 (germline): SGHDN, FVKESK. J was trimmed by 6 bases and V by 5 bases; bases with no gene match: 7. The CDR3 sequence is CASSTRQGGEQYF. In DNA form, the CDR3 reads TGTGCCAGCAGCACGAGACAGGGTGGCGAGCAGTACTTC.

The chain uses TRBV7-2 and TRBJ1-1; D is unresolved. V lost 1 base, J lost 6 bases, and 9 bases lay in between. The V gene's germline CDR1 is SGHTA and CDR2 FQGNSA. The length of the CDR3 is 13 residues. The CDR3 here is CASSLVSESEAFF. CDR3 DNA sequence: TGTGCCAGCAGCTTAGTATCAGAATCTGAAGCTTTCTTT.

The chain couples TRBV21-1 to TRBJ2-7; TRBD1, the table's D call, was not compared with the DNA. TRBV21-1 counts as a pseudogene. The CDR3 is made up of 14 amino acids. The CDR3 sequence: CASSTWDRVLEQYV. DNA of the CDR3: TGTGCCAGCAGCACCTGGGACAGGGTACTCGAGCAGTACGTC.

CDR3 protein: CASRGQNYGYTF. Here the CDR3 DNA reads TGTGCCAGCAGAGGACAGAACTATGGCTACACCTTC. This chain connects TRBV12-3 or TRBV12-4 to TRBJ1-2, with a weak D call TRBD1 (6 bases). This CDR3 has 12 amino acids. Trimming took off 6 bases at V and 2 bases at J, with 7 bases between the two ends.

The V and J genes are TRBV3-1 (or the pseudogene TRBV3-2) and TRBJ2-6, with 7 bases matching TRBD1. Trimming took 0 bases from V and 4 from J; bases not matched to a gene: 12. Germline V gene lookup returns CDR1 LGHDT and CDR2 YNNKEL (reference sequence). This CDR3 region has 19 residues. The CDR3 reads CASSQDSAGGQPGANVLTF. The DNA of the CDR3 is TGTGCCAGCAGCCAAGATTCGGCAGGGGGTCAGCCAGGGGCCAACGTCCTGACTTTC.